A single sample is the source of the 23 T cell receptor beta chains below, sequenced in a study of cytomegalovirus exposure and HLA in healthy donors. The PCR ran on 60 Vbeta and 13 Jbeta primers. TCRdb keeps only in-frame clones here, not all; method: immunoSEQ multiplex PCR. Counted here are 95,000 to 100,000 clones, 78% occurring once; the ten biggest clones make up around 0.76%. The sequenced sample was PBMCs. These receptors were collected from a woman aged 60-70 years in good health and CMV-seronegative.

This chain connects TRBV2 to TRBJ1-1; weak D call: TRBD1 (5 bases). Germline lookup yields CDR1 SNHLY and CDR2 FYNNEI. The V end lost 6 bases, the J end lost 1 base, and 9 bases lay between the germline ends. The CDR3 runs 13 residues. CDR3: CASRGGANTEAFF. The CDR3 region has the DNA TGTGCCAGCAGAGGAGGGGCGAACACTGAAGCTTTCTTT.

CDR3 sequence (DNA): TGTGCCAGCAGCGCCAGGGGGAGCTGGGCCAACGTCCTGACTTTC. The encoded protein is CASSARGSWANVLTF. The gene calls are TRBV6-6 and TRBJ2-6, with 7 bases matching TRBD1. The CDR3 runs 15 residues. The junction had 7 bases not matched to a gene; V was cut back by 6 bases and J by 5 bases. Germline CDR1 reads MNHNY; CDR2 reads SVGAGI (reference sequence).

The gene calls are TRBV2 and TRBJ2-3; D possibly corresponds to TRBD2 (6 bases). Germline values: CDR1 SNHLY, CDR2 FYNNEI. This CDR3 contains 13 residues. The V end was cut by 7 bases, the J end by 8 bases, with 16 bases between. DNA for the CDR3: TGTGCCAGCAATACCGGGGGTAAGGGTACGCAGTATTTT. As protein: CASNTGGKGTQYF.

For this clone: The sample carries other DNA sequences with the same CDR3. The rearrangement uses TRBV9 and TRBJ2-7, with D possibly being TRBD1 (5 bases). Germline assignment: CDR1 SGDLS and CDR2 YYNGEE. Trimming cost V 5 bases and J 4 bases, with 10 bases left between them. The CDR3 extends over 12 amino acids. CDR3 DNA: TGTGCCAGCAGTGGAGACAGTTACGAGCAGTACTTC. It is translated as CASSGDSYEQYF.

This clone was observed a single time. The chain joins TRBV14 to TRBJ2-3; 10 positions agree with TRBD1. This CDR3 region has 17 residues. Looked up from germline, CDR1 is SGHDN and CDR2 is FVKESK. V lost 4 bases to trimming and J lost 2 bases; unmatched junction nucleotides: 9. CDR3 sequence: CASSLQFGTGVTDTQYF. The CDR3 DNA is TGTGCCAGCAGCCTCCAGTTCGGGACAGGGGTCACAGATACGCAGTATTTT.

The gene calls are TRBV7-9 and TRBJ2-5; TRBD2 is a possible D gene (5 bases). This CDR3 is 15 amino acids long. CDR1 is SEHNR and CDR2 is FQNEAQ in the germline V gene (reference sequence). V lost 5 bases, J lost 5 bases, and 18 bases lay in between. The DNA for the CDR3 is TGTGCCAGCAGCCGAGCGGCCGTCCTTTCGGAGACCCAGTACTTC. Translated, it gives CASSRAAVLSETQYF.

The rearrangement uses TRBV13 and TRBJ1-3; possible D gene TRBD1, 5 bases. V gave up 5 bases and J gave up 0 bases, with 11 bases separating them. Germline V gives CDR1 PRHDT, CDR2 FYEKMQ (reference sequence). This CDR3 is built from 15 residues. The CDR3 DNA reads TGTGCCAGCAGCCCCACTGACAGCTCTGGAAACACCATATATTTT. Protein: CASSPTDSSGNTIYF.

V usage is TRBV6-5 and J usage is TRBJ1-2, with TRBD1 matching over 9 bases. Germline V gives CDR1 MNHEY, CDR2 SVGAGI. CDR3 size: 12 residues. The J segment lost 7 bases and the V segment lost 6 bases, leaving 3 bases of the junction unmatched. The CDR3 DNA reads as TGTGCCAGCAGACGACAGGGGGTTGGCTACACCTTC. The encoded protein is CASRRQGVGYTF.

The rearrangement uses TRBV5-1 and TRBJ1-3; perhaps TRBD1 as D (5 bases). Trimming took off 0 bases at V and 10 bases at J, with 17 bases between the two ends. The CDR3 has 15 residues. Germline V gives CDR1 SGHRS, CDR2 YFSETQ. The CDR3 region is CASSLGRGGGETIYF. The CDR3 DNA is TGCGCCAGCAGCTTGGGCCGCGGGGGAGGAGAAACCATATATTTT.

This chain connects TRBV5-1 to TRBJ2-2; D unclear. Germline CDR1 SGHRS, CDR2 YFSETQ. V shed 0 bases and J shed 3 bases, with 12 bases lying between them. The CDR3 sequence is 16 residues long. As DNA, the CDR3 is TGCGCCAGCAGCTTGGCCCCGCAGTTGGACACCGGGGAGCTGTTTTTT. This translates into CASSLAPQLDTGELFF.

The genes are TRBV6-5 and TRBJ1-5, with 7 bases lining up with TRBD1. The CDR3 extends over 13 amino acids. Germline CDR1 and CDR2: MNHEY and SVGAGI. V trimming: 6 bases; J trimming: 2 bases; junction bases outside the gene matches: 1. Here the CDR3 reads CASRGTGNQPQHF. The CDR3 DNA reads as TGTGCCAGCAGGGGGACAGGCAATCAGCCCCAGCATTTT.

This chain links TRBV18 with TRBJ2-2; perhaps TRBD1 as D (6 bases). The V end was cut by 1 base, the J end by 5 bases, with 8 bases between. Germline V gene sequence: CDR1 KGHSH, CDR2 LQKENI. CDR3 length: 14 residues. The DNA of the CDR3 is TGTGCCAGCTCACCACAGGGGGATACCGGGGAGCTGTTTTTT. This encodes CASSPQGDTGELFF.

The chain carries TRBV6-5 and TRBJ2-5; 8 nucleotides match TRBD1. Trimming cost V 3 bases and J 1 base; bases outside gene matches: 7. The germline V gene encodes CDR1 MNHEY and CDR2 SVGAGI. The CDR3 extends over 16 amino acids. CDR3 DNA sequence: TGTGCCAGCAGTTATCGCGGAACAGGGGGCCAAGAGACCCAGTACTTC. It specifies CASSYRGTGGQETQYF.

The chain joins TRBV5-6 to TRBJ2-3; the D is unclear. Between the trimmed V and J ends, which lost 2 bases and 2 bases, there was a span of 6 bases. The CDR3 totals 13 residues. Germline-derived CDR1 and CDR2 are SGHDT and YYEEEE. Here the CDR3 reads CASSFVFTDTQYF. Written as DNA, the CDR3 is TGTGCCAGCAGCTTCGTCTTCACAGATACGCAGTATTTT.

This chain joins TRBV28 and TRBJ1-1; D is perhaps TRBD1 (5 bases). CDR3 size: 11 residues. Per germline, CDR1 MDHEN and CDR2 SYDVKM. The ends were cut back, 9 bases at V and 3 bases at J, with 8 bases in the middle. In DNA form, the CDR3 reads TGTGCCAGTCAGGGTGACACTGAAGCTTTCTTT. Translation: CASQGDTEAFF.

This sequence joins TRBV12-5 and TRBJ1-5; 7 nucleotides align to TRBD1. V dropped 6 bases and J dropped 5; count of bases not matched to a gene: 4. This CDR3 is 13 amino acids long. Germline V gene data show CDR1 as LGHNT and CDR2 as FRNRAP. CDR3 amino acids: CASGDREDQPQHF. The CDR3 bases are TGTGCTAGTGGAGACAGGGAAGATCAGCCCCAGCATTTT.

The chain couples TRBV5-1 to TRBJ2-3; TRBD2 agrees at 9 bases. This CDR3 spans 14 amino acids. V trimming: 4 bases; J trimming: 8 bases; junction bases outside the gene matches: 8. CDR1 and CDR2 (germline): SGHRS, YFSETQ. Here the CDR3 reads CASSKERGVGTQYF. The CDR3 DNA is TGCGCCAGCAGCAAGGAGCGGGGGGTCGGTACGCAGTATTTT.

V gene TRBV12-5 combines with J gene TRBJ2-1; D uncertain. Germline values: CDR1 LGHNT, CDR2 FRNRAP. The CDR3 length is 13 residues. Trimming cost V 6 bases and J 8 bases, with 14 bases left between them. The CDR3 is CASGPTVLYEQFF. The CDR3 bases are TGTGCTAGTGGCCCAACAGTTTTGTATGAGCAGTTCTTC.

This rearrangement joins TRBV4-3 to TRBJ2-2; D gene uncertain. The CDR3 is made up of 16 amino acids. Trimming shortened V by 0 bases and J by 3 bases, and 11 bases separated the two germline ends. CDR1 is LGHNA and CDR2 is YSLEER in the germline V gene. The CDR3 protein is CASSQDRFSDTGELFF. As DNA, the CDR3 is TGCGCCAGCAGCCAAGATCGGTTTTCTGACACCGGGGAGCTGTTTTTT.

The chain couples TRBV9 to TRBJ1-3; 9 bases are shared with TRBD1. Germline CDR1 SGDLS, CDR2 YYNGEE. The CDR3 has 16 residues. V lost 0 bases and J lost 4; bases outside the gene matches: 5. The CDR3 DNA sequence: TGTGCCAGCAGCGTAGCCCGGACAGGGGTAGGAAACACCATATATTTT. It specifies CASSVARTGVGNTIYF.

The chain employs TRBV7-9 and TRBJ1-5, with D hard to call. The V end was cut by 1 base, the J end by 1 base, with 8 bases between. The germline CDR1 and CDR2 sequences are SEHNR and FQNEAQ (reference sequence). This CDR3 comprises 15 residues. As DNA, the CDR3 is TGTGCCAGCAGCTTAGGGCAGACAAGCAATCAGCCCCAGCATTTT. Protein: CASSLGQTSNQPQHF.

This chain connects TRBV7-2 to TRBJ1-2; TRBD1 aligns across 7 bases. The germline V gene encodes CDR1 SGHTA and CDR2 FQGNSA. After removal of 5 bases from V and 8 bases from J, the junction contained 14 bases not matched to a gene. There are 15 residues in the CDR3. The CDR3 DNA is TGTGCCAGCAGCGGTAGACTTCAGGGGGAAGGGGGCTACACCTTC. Translating it yields CASSGRLQGEGGYTF.

CDR3 protein: CASSGQGGNQPQHF. CDR3 in DNA: TGTGCCAGCAGTGGACAGGGGGGGAATCAGCCCCAGCATTTT. The V and J genes are TRBV28 and TRBJ1-5, with TRBD1 matching over 10 bases. V lost 5 bases, J lost 4 bases, and 2 bases stayed unmatched. The CDR3 contains 14 residues. CDR1 and CDR2 (germline): MDHEN, SYDVKM.